This T cell receptor (beta chain) was identified during a study of PD-1 blockade in classical Hodgkin lymphoma. Findings of the study overall: Reported baseline diversity: healthy donors highest, relapsed/refractory patients lowest.

The patients all showed relapse after autologous stem cell transplantation, while their brentuximab vedotin exposure varied. CDR3 length: 15 residues. V was trimmed by 1 base and J by 4 bases, leaving 13 bases between them. The germline CDR1 and CDR2 sequences are SGHNT and YENEEA. For this clone: Antigen: not known.

Assay: immunoSEQ multiplex PCR; the TCRdb copy retains only in-frame clones and omits some. The data hold more than 10,000 clones, with about 80% observed a single time. This material consisted of peripheral blood mononuclear cells (PBMCs), taken at baseline. The V gene is TRBV11-3, the J gene TRBJ2-5; D is possibly TRBD1 (5 bases). This TCR derives from a human donor with classical Hodgkin lymphoma. CDR3 residues: CASSLGVRETETQYF. In DNA, the CDR3 is TGTGCCAGCAGCTTAGGGGTCAGGGAAACAGAGACCCAGTACTTC.